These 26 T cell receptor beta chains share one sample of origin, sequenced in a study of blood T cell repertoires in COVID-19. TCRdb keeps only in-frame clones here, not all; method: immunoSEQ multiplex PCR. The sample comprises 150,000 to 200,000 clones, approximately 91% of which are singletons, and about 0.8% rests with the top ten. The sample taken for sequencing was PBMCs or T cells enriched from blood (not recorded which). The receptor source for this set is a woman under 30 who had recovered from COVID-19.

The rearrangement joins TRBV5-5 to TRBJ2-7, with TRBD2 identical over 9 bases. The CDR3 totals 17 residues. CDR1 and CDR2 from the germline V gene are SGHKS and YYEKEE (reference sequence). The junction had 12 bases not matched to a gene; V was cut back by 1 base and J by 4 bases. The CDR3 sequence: CASSLRPSGTSKYEQYF. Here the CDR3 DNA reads TGTGCCAGCAGCTTGCGCCCTAGCGGGACCTCCAAGTACGAGCAGTACTTC.

CDR3 nucleotides: TGTGCCAGCAGTTGGGACAGCTATGGCTACACCTTC. Protein: CASSWDSYGYTF. V is TRBV2 and J is TRBJ1-2; 7 bases fit TRBD1. This CDR3 is built from 12 residues. Per the germline V gene, CDR1 is SNHLY and CDR2 is FYNNEI. The V and J ends lost 5 bases and 4 bases, in that order; junction bases with no gene match: 1.

CDR3 sequence reads: CAISFRRDSGGPLHF. CDR3 nucleotide sequence: TGTGCCATCAGTTTCCGGAGGGACAGCGGAGGCCCCCTCCACTTT. This rearrangement joins TRBV10-3 to TRBJ1-6; TRBD1 aligns across 7 bases. The CDR3 covers 15 residues. Germline CDR1 and CDR2: ENHRY and SYGVKD. V lost 5 bases, J lost 13 bases, and 14 bases stayed unmatched.

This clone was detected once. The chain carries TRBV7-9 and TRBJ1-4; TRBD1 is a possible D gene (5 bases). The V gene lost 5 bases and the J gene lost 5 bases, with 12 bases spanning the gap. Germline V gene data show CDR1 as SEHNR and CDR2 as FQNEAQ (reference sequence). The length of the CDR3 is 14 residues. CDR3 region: CASSPIRGNEKLFF. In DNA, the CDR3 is TGTGCCAGCAGCCCTATCCGGGGGAATGAAAAACTGTTTTTT. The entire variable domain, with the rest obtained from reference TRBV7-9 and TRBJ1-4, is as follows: DTGVSQNPRHKITKRGQNVTFRCDPISEHNRLYWYRQTLGQGPEFLTYFQNEAQLEKSRLLSDRFSAERPKGSFSTLEIQRTEQGDSAMYLCASSPIRGNEKLFFGSGTQLSVL.

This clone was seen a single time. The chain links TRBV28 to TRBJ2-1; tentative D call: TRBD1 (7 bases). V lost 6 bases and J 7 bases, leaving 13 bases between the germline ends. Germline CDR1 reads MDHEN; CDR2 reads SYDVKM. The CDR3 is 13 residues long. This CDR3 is CASRDRAGNEQFF. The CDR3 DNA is TGTGCCAGCAGAGACAGGGCGGGGAATGAGCAGTTCTTC.

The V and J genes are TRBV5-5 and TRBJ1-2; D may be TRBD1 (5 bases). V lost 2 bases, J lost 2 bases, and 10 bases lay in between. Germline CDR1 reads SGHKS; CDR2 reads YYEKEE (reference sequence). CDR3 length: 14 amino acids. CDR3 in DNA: TGTGCCAGCAGCTTCAGGGTTTGGAACTATGGCTACACCTTC. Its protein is CASSFRVWNYGYTF.

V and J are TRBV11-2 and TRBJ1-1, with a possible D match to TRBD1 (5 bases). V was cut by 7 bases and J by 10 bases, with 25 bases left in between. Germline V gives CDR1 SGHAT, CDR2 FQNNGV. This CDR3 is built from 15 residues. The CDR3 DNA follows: TGTGCCAGCACCCTTCCAGGACAATCCAACAAGTCAGCTTTCTTT. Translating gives CASTLPGQSNKSAFF.

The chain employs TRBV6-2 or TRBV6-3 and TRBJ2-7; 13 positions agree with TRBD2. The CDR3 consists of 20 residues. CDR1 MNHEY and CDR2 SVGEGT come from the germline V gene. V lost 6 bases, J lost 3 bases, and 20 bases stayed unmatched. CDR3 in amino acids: CASSHSTTSGRSWSFYEQYF. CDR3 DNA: TGTGCCAGCAGCCACTCCACGACTAGCGGGAGGTCCTGGTCGTTCTACGAGCAGTACTTC.

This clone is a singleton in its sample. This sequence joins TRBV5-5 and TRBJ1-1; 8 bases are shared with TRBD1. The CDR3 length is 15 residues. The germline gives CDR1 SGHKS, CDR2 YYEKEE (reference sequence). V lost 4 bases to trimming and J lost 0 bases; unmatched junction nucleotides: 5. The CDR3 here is CASSGRQGMNTEAFF. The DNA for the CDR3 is TGTGCCAGCAGCGGGAGACAGGGGATGAACACTGAAGCTTTCTTT.

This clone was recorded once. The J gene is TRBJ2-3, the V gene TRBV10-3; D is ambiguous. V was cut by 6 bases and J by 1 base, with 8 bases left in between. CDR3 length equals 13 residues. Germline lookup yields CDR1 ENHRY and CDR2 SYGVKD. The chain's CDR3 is CAIRIEGTDTQYF. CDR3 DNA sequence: TGTGCCATCAGAATAGAAGGCACAGATACGCAGTATTTT.

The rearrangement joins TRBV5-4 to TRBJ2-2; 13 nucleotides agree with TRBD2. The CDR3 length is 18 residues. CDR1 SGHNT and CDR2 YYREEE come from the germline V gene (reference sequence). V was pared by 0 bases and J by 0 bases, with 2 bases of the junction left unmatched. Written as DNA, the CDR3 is TGTGCCAGCAGCTTGGCGGGACTAGCGGGACCGAACACCGGGGAGCTGTTTTTT. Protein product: CASSLAGLAGPNTGELFF.

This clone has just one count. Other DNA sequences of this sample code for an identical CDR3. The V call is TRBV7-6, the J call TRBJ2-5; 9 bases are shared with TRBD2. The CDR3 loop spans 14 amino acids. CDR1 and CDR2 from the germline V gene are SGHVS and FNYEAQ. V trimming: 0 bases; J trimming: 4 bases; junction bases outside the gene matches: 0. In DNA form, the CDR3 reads TGTGCCAGCAGCTTAGCGGGACTAGCAGAGACCCAGTACTTC. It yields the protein CASSLAGLAETQYF.

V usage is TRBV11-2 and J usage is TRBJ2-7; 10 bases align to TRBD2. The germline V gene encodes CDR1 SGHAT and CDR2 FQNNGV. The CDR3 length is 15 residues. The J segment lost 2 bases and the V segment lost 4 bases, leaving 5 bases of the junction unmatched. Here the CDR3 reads CASSSGLAATYEQYF. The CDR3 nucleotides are TGTGCCAGCAGCTCCGGACTAGCGGCAACCTACGAGCAGTACTTC.

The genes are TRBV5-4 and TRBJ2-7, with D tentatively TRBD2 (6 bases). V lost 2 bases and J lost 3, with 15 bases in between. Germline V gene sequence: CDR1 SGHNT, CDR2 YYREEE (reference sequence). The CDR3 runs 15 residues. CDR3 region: CASSFTGASDYEQYF. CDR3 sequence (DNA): TGTGCCAGCAGCTTTACGGGAGCAAGTGACTACGAGCAGTACTTC.

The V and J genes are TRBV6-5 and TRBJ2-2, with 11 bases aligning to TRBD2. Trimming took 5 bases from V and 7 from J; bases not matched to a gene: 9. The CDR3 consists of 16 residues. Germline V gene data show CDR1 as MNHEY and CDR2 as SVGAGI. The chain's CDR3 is CASSHYPLAGGGELFF. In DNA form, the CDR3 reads TGTGCCAGCAGTCACTATCCCCTAGCGGGAGGCGGGGAGCTGTTTTTT.

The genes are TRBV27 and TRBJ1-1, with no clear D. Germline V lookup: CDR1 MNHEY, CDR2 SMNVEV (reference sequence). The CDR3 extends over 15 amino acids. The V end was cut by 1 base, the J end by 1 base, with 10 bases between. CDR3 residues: CASSLFAGSNTEAFF. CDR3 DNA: TGTGCCAGCAGTTTATTCGCCGGGTCGAACACTGAAGCTTTCTTT.

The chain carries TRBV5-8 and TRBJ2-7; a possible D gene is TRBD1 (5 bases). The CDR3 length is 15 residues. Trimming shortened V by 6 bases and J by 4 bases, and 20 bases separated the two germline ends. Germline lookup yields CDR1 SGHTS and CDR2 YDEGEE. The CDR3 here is CASTTLGRGRYEQYF. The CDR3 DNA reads TGTGCCAGCACCACCCTCGGTAGGGGTAGGTACGAGCAGTACTTC.

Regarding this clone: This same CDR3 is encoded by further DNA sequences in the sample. CDR3 residues: CASSQASGTGELFF. The CDR3 nucleotides read TGTGCCAGCAGCCAAGCTAGCGGGACCGGGGAGCTGTTTTTT. The chain recombines TRBV3-1 (or the pseudogene TRBV3-2) with TRBJ2-2; 8 positions agree with TRBD2. The V segment lost 1 base and the J segment 5 bases; nucleotides outside the gene matches: 0. Germline values: CDR1 LGHDT, CDR2 YNNKEL (reference sequence). The CDR3 is made up of 14 amino acids.

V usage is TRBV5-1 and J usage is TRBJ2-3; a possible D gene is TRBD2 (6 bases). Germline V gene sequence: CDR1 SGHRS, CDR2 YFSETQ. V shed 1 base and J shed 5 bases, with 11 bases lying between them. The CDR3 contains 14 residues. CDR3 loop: CASSLSGGGDTQYF. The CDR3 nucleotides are TGCGCCAGCAGCTTGTCCGGGGGAGGAGATACGCAGTATTTT.

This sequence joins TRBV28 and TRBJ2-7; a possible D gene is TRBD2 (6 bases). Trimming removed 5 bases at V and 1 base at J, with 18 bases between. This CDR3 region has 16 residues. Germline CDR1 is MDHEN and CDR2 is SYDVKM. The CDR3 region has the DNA TGTGCCAGCAGTCCACCGGGACTGGTAATATCCTACGAGCAGTACTTC. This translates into CASSPPGLVISYEQYF.

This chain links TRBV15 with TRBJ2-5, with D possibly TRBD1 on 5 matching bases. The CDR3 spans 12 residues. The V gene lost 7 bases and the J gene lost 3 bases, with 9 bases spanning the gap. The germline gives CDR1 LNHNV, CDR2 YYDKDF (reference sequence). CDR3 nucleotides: TGTGCCACCATGGGGCAGGAAGAGACCCAGTACTTC. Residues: CATMGQEETQYF.

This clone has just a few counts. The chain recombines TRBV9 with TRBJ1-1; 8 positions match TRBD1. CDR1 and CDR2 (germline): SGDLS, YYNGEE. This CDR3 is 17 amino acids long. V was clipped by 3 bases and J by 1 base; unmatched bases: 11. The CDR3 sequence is CASSALVGDRRNTEAFF. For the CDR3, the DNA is TGTGCCAGCAGCGCGCTCGTAGGGGACAGGAGGAACACTGAAGCTTTCTTT. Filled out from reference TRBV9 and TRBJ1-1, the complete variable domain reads DSGVTQTPKHLITATGQRVTLRCSPRSGDLSVYWYQQSLDQGLQFLIQYYNGEERAKGNILERFSAQQFPDLHSELNLSSLELGDSALYFCASSALVGDRRNTEAFFGQGTRLTVV.

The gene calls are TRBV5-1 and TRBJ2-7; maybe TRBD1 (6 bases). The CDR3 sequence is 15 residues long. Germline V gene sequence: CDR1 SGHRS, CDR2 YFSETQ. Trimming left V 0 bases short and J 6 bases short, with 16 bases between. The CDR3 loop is CASSLAVQGLSEQYF. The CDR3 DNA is TGCGCCAGCAGCTTGGCCGTACAGGGATTGAGCGAGCAGTACTTC.

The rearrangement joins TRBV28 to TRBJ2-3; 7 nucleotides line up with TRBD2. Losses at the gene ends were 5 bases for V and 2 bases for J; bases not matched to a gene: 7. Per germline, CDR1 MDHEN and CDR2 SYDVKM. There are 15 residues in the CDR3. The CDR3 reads CASSTPGLPTDTQYF. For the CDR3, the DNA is TGTGCCAGCAGTACGCCGGGACTACCCACAGATACGCAGTATTTT.

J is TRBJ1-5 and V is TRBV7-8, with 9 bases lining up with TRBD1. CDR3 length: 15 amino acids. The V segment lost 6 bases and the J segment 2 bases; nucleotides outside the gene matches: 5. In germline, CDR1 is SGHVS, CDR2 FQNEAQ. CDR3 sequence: CASRQGAFGNQPQHF. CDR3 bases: TGTGCCAGCAGACAGGGGGCATTCGGCAATCAGCCCCAGCATTTT.

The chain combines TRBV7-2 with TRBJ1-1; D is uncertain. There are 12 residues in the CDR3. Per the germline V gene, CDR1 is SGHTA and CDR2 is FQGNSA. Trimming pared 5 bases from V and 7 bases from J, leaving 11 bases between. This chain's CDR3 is CASSAGRVEAFF. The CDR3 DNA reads TGTGCCAGCAGCGCGGGCCGTGTTGAAGCTTTCTTT. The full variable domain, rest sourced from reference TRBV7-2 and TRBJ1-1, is GAGVSQSPSNKVTEKGKDVELRCDPISGHTALYWYRQSLGQGLEFLIYFQGNSAPDKSGLPSDRFSAERTGGSVSTLTIQRTQQEDSAVYLCASSAGRVEAFFGQGTRLTVV.